Below are 8 T cell receptor beta chains sequenced from a single sample in a study of cytomegalovirus exposure and HLA in healthy donors. The PCR ran on 60 Vbeta and 13 Jbeta primers. Produced via immunoSEQ multiplex PCR; TCRdb's table is partial and in-frame only. In the table there are some 150,000 clones, over 60% of which are singletons. The sequenced material came from PBMCs. The receptor source for this set is a woman aged 25 to 39 in good health and CMV-seronegative.

V and J are TRBV5-4 and TRBJ1-1; possibly TRBD1 for D (5 bases). Deletions cut 0 bases from V and 0 bases from J, with 9 bases between. The CDR3 runs to 15 residues. CDR1 and CDR2 (germline): SGHNT, YYREEE (reference sequence). The CDR3 DNA reads TGTGCCAGCAGCTTGGCCGGGGGGATGAACACTGAAGCTTTCTTT. It translates to CASSLAGGMNTEAFF.

The V and J genes are TRBV4-1 and TRBJ1-2, with D possibly being TRBD1 (6 bases). V lost 3 bases to trimming and J lost 0 bases, with 17 bases between them. Germline-derived CDR1 and CDR2 are MGHRA and YSYEKL. This CDR3 contains 17 residues. The CDR3 is CASSHPSGGGANYGYTF. The CDR3 nucleotides read TGCGCCAGCAGCCACCCTTCGGGAGGGGGAGCTAACTATGGCTACACCTTC.

The chain has TRBV5-4 and TRBJ2-1; tentatively, D is TRBD2 (6 bases). The V end was cut by 2 bases, the J end by 5 bases, with 14 bases between. Germline V gene data show CDR1 as SGHNT and CDR2 as YYREEE (reference sequence). The CDR3 extends over 15 amino acids. CDR3 sequence: CASSLRSRGDNEQFF. In nucleotides, the CDR3 is TGTGCCAGCAGCTTAAGGTCGCGGGGAGACAATGAGCAGTTCTTC.

The rearrangement uses TRBV9 and TRBJ2-2, with D perhaps matching TRBD1 (6 bases). Germline-derived CDR1 and CDR2 are SGDLS and YYNGEE. V lost 1 base, J lost 3 bases, and 13 bases lay in between. The CDR3 totals 16 residues. The CDR3 coding sequence is TGTGCCAGCAGCGTAAAGCTCGCAGGGGACACCGGGGAGCTGTTTTTT. Its protein is CASSVKLAGDTGELFF.

The CDR3 loop is CASRVRDNTDTQYF. The CDR3 DNA reads TGTGCCAGCAGGGTCCGGGACAACACAGATACGCAGTATTTT. V usage is TRBV27 and J usage is TRBJ2-3; TRBD1 is a possible D gene (6 bases). CDR1 is MNHEY, CDR2 SMNVEV, per germline (reference sequence). The CDR3 consists of 14 residues. Trimming removed 6 bases from V and 2 bases from J, with 12 bases in between.

A few counts support this clone. The V gene is TRBV5-6, the J gene TRBJ1-3; no reliable D call. The CDR3 has 13 residues. Germline assignment: CDR1 SGHDT and CDR2 YYEEEE. The ends were cut back, 5 bases at V and 1 base at J, with 7 bases in the middle. The CDR3 nucleotides read TGTGCCAGCAGTTGGAGATCTGGAAACACCATATATTTT. Translating gives CASSWRSGNTIYF. Based on the CDR3 plus reference TRBV5-6 and TRBJ1-3, the full variable domain is DAGVTQSPTHLIKTRGQQVTLRCSPKSGHDTVSWYQQALGQGPQFIFQYYEEEERQRGNFPDRFSGHQFPNYSSELNVNALLLGDSALYLCASSWRSGNTIYFGEGSWLTVV.

V gene TRBV15 combines with J gene TRBJ2-7, with a tentative D call TRBD1 (6 bases). This CDR3 has 13 residues. Germline assignment: CDR1 LNHNV and CDR2 YYDKDF (reference sequence). Trimming removed 4 bases from V and 0 bases from J, with 7 bases in between. The CDR3 reads CATSNRDSYEQYF. DNA for the CDR3: TGTGCCACCAGCAACAGGGACTCCTACGAGCAGTACTTC.

The CDR3 coding sequence is TGTGTAAAGCACGACAGGGGGGGCTATGGCTACACCTTC. Encoded protein: CVKHDRGGYGYTF. The V call is TRBV4-2, the J call TRBJ1-2, with 9 bases matching TRBD1. The CDR3 is 13 residues long. Germline V CDR1 and CDR2: LGHNA, YNFKEQ.